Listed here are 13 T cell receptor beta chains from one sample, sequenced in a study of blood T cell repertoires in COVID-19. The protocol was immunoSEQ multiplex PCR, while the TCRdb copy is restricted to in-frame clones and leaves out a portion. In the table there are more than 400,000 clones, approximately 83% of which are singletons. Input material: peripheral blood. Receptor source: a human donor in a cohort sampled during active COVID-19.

DNA of the CDR3: TGTGCCAGCAGCCCAACGGTCCAGGCGCTTAACTATGGCTACACCTTC. The encoded protein is CASSPTVQALNYGYTF. The rearrangement joins TRBV5-4 to TRBJ1-2; D is uncertain. The germline V and J ends were trimmed by 4 bases and 1 base, with 17 bases remaining between them. Germline CDR1 is SGHNT and CDR2 is YYREEE (reference sequence). The CDR3 runs 16 residues.

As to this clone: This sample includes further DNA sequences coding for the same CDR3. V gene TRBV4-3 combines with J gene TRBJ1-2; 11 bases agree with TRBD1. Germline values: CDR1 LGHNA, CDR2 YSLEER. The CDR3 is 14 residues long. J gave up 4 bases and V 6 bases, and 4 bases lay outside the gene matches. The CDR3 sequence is CASSPGQGGYGYTF. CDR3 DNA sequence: TGCGCCAGCAGTCCGGGACAGGGGGGCTATGGCTACACCTTC.

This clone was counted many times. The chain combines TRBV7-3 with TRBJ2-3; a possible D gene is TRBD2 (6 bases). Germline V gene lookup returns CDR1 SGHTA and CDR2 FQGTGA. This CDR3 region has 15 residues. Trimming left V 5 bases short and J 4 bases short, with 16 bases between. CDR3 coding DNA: TGTGCCAGCAGCCCCCGATCGGGAGACGCAGATACGCAGTATTTT. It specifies CASSPRSGDADTQYF. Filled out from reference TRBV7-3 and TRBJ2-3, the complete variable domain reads GAGVSQTPSNKVTEKGKYVELRCDPISGHTALYWYRQSLGQGPEFLIYFQGTGAADDSGLPNDRFFAVRPEGSVSTLKIQRTERGDSAVYLCASSPRSGDADTQYFGPGTRLTVL.

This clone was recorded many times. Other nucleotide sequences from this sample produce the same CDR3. Here the CDR3 DNA reads TGTGCCAGCTCATCGGGACAGAACACCGGGGAGCTGTTTTTT. Its protein product is CASSSGQNTGELFF. The rearrangement links TRBV18 to TRBJ2-2, with a tentative D call TRBD1 (6 bases). This CDR3 region has 14 residues. With 5 bases removed from V and 1 base from J, the gap between germline ends came to 8 bases. Germline V CDR1 and CDR2: KGHSH, LQKENI.

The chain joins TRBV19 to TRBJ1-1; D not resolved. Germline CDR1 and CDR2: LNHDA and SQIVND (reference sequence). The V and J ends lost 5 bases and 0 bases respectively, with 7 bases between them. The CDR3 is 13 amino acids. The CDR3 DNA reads TGTGCCAGTAGTTTATCAGTGAACACTGAAGCTTTCTTT. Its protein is CASSLSVNTEAFF.

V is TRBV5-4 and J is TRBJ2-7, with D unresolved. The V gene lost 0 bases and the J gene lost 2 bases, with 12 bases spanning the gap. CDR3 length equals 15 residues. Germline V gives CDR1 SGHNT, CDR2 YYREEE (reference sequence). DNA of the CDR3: TGTGCCAGCAGCTTGGGGGCGAACGTCGCCTACGAGCAGTACTTC. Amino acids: CASSLGANVAYEQYF. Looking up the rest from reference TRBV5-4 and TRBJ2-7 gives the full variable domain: ETGVTQSPTHLIKTRGQQVTLRCSSQSGHNTVSWYQQALGQGPQFIFQYYREEENGRGNFPPRFSGLQFPNYSSELNVNALELDDSALYLCASSLGANVAYEQYFGPGTRLTVT.

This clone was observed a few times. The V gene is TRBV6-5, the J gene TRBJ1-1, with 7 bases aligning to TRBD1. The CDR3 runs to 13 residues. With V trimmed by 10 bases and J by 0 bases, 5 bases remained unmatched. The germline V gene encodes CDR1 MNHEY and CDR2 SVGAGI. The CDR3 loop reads CANWDRLNTEAFF. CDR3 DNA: TGTGCCAACTGGGACAGACTGAACACTGAAGCTTTCTTT.

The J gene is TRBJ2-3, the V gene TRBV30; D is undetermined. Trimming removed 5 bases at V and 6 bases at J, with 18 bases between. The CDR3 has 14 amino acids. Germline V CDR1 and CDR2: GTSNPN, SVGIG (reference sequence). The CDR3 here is CAWDSARHGDTQYF. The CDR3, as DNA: TGTGCCTGGGATTCGGCCCGTCACGGGGATACGCAGTATTTT.

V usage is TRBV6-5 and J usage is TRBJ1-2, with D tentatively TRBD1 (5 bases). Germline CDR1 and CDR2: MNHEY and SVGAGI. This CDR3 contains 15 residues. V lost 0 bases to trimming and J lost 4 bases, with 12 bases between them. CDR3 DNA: TGTGCCAGCAGTTACTCCTCGGGGGGGAGCTATGGCTACACCTTC. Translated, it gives CASSYSSGGSYGYTF.

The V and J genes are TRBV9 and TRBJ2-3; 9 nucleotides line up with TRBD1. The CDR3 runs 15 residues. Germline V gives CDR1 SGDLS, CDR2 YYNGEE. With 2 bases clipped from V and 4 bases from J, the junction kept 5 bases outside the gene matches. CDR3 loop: CASSVGQGRADTQYF. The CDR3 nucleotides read TGTGCCAGCAGCGTGGGACAGGGAAGGGCAGATACGCAGTATTTT.

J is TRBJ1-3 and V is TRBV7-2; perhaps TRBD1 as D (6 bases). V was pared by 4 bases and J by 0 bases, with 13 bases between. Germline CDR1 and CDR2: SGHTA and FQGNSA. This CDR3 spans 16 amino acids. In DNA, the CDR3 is TGTGCCAGCAGCTCAACAGGGACCATCTCTGGAAACACCATATATTTT. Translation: CASSSTGTISGNTIYF. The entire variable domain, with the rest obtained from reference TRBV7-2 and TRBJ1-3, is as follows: GAGVSQSPSNKVTEKGKDVELRCDPISGHTALYWYRQSLGQGLEFLIYFQGNSAPDKSGLPSDRFSAERTGGSVSTLTIQRTQQEDSAVYLCASSSTGTISGNTIYFGEGSWLTVV.

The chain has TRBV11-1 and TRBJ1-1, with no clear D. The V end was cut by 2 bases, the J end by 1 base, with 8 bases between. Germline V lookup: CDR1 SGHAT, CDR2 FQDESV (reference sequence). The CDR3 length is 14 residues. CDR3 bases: TGTGCCAGCAGCTTAAGCGATGCGAACACTGAAGCTTTCTTT. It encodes CASSLSDANTEAFF.

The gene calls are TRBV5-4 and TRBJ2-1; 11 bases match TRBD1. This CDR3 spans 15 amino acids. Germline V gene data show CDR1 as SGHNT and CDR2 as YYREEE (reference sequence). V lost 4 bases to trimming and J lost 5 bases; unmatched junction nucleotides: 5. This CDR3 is CASSPRDRGDNEQFF. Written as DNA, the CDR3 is TGTGCCAGCAGCCCCCGGGACAGGGGGGACAATGAGCAGTTCTTC.